Below, one T cell receptor beta chain is given with its context. Its specificity is unknown. Primers: 60 Vbeta forward and 13 Jbeta reverse. The repertoire was sequenced with immunoSEQ multiplex PCR; TCRdb's copy has only in-frame clones and lacks some. Of some 190,000 clones in the sample, roughly 80% were seen once. This sample was taken from a study of cytomegalovirus exposure and HLA in healthy donors. Study findings and constraints: In an earlier analysis, most TCR beta V segments were productive about 90% or about 30% of the time. Through in vitro validation, three CMV-associated chains were shown to be specific for CMV antigens.

Sequenced input: PBMCs. The clonotype was recovered from a male donor in good health and CMV-seronegative.

The CDR3 bases are TGTGCCAGCAGTTCCAGACTTAACGAGCAGTACTTC. Encoded protein: CASSSRLNEQYF. The chain uses TRBV27 and TRBJ2-7; D is uncertain. The germline V gene encodes CDR1 MNHEY and CDR2 SMNVEV (reference sequence). V lost 4 bases to trimming and J lost 5 bases, with 9 bases between them. The CDR3 is 12 amino acids.